This TCR beta chain was identified during a study of shared clonotypes between healthy human individuals. On the study more broadly: Researchers assigned three CD4 naive, three CD4 memory, two CD8 naive and one CD8 memory plate to each donor.

The study, taken as a whole, reports: Among the subsets, naive ones generally showed larger estimated richness than memory ones. About 5% was the fraction of naive CD4 clonotypes found shared across a few donors.

TCRdb's copy holds only in-frame clones and misses some; the assay was immunoSEQ multiplex PCR. This sample carries approximately 980,000 clones, less than 85% of them seen once, and the ten largest clones take nearly 1.5%. A note on this clone: Its antigen is not identified.

Trimming at V came to 5 bases and at J to 6 bases, leaving 11 bases not matched to a gene. This CDR3 contains 15 residues. Germline CDR1 is SGHAT and CDR2 is FQDESV (reference sequence). The sample comprised memory CD4+ T cells sorted from blood. Subset given: CD45RA-negative fraction. The J gene is TRBJ1-2, the V gene TRBV11-1, with 8 nucleotides matching TRBD1. The source of this sequence is a man aged 18 to 30 in good health. This chain's CDR3 is CASSTGQGKVDGYTF. CDR3 nucleotides: TGTGCCAGCAGCACCGGACAGGGAAAAGTGGATGGCTACACCTTC. Variable domain in full (rest from reference TRBV11-1 and TRBJ1-2): EAEVAQSPRYKITEKSQAVAFWCDPISGHATLYWYRQILGQGPELLVQFQDESVVDDSQLPKDRFSAERLKGVDSTLKIQPAELGDSAMYLCASSTGQGKVDGYTFGSGTRLTVV.